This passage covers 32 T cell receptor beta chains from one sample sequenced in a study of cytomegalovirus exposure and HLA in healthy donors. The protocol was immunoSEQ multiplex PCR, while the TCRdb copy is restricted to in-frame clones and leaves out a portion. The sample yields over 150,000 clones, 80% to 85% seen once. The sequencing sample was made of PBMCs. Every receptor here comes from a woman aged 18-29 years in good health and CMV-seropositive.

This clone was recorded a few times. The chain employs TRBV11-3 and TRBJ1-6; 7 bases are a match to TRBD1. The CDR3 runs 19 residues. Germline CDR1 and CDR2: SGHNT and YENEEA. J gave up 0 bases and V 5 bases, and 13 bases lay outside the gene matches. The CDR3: CASSGDLRWDSSYNSPLHF. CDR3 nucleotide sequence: TGTGCCAGCAGCGGCGATCTACGGTGGGACAGCTCCTATAATTCACCCCTCCACTTT.

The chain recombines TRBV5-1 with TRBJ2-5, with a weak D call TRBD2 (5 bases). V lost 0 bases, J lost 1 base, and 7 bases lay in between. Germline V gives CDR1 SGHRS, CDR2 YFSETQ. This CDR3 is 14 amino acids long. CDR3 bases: TGCGCCAGCAGCTTGGGGCGGGCCCAAGAGACCCAGTACTTC. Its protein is CASSLGRAQETQYF.

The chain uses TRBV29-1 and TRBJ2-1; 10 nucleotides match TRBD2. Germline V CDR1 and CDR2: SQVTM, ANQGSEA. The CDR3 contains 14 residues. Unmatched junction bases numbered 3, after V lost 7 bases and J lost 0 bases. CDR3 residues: CSGLAGDSYNEQFF. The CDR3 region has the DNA TGCAGCGGCCTAGCGGGGGACTCCTACAATGAGCAGTTCTTC.

The CDR3 DNA reads TGCGCCAGCAGCCCCACTGGCACAGCAAATGGGGAGACCCAGTACTTC. Amino acid sequence: CASSPTGTANGETQYF. The rearrangement links TRBV5-1 to TRBJ2-5; D is uncertain. This CDR3 has 16 residues. Germline values: CDR1 SGHRS, CDR2 YFSETQ. The V and J ends lost 4 bases and 5 bases respectively, with 21 bases between them.

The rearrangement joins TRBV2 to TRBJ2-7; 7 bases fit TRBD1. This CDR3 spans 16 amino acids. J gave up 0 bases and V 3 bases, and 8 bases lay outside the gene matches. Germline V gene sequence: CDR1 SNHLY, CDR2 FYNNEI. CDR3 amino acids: CASSEMDRPSSYEQYF. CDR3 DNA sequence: TGTGCCAGCAGTGAGATGGACAGGCCCAGCTCCTACGAGCAGTACTTC.

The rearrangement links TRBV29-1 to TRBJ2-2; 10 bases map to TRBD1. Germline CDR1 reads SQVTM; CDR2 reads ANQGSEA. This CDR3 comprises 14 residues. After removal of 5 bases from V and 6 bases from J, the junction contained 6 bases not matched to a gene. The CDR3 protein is CSVLYGTGAGELFF. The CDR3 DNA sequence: TGCAGCGTTTTATATGGGACAGGGGCCGGGGAGCTGTTTTTT.

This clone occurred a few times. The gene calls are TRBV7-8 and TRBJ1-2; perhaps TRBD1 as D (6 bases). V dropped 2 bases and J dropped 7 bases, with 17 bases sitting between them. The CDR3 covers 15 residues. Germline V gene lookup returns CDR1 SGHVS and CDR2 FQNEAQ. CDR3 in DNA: TGTGCCAGCAGCTTAACCGGTGGGGGGGCTGGTGGCTACACCTTC. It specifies CASSLTGGGAGGYTF.

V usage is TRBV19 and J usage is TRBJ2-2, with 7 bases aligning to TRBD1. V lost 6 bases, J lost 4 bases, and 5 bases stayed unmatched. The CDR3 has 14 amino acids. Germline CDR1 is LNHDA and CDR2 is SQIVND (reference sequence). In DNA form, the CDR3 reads TGTGCCAGTAGAAGACAGGGTCCCACCGGGGAGCTGTTTTTT. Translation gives CASRRQGPTGELFF.

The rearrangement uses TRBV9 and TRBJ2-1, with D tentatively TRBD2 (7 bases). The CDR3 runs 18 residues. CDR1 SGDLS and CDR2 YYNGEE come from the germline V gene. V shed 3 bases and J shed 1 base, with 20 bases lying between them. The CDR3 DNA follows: TGTGCCAGCAGCGCCGTTTTGGGGGGGGCCGTGTCCTACAATGAGCAGTTCTTC. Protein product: CASSAVLGGAVSYNEQFF.

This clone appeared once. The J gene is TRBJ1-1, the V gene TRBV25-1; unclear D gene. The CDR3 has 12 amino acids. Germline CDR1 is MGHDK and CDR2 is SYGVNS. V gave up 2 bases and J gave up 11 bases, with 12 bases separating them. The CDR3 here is CASSEAKNTAFF. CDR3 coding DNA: TGTGCCAGCAGTGAAGCCAAGAACACGGCTTTCTTT.

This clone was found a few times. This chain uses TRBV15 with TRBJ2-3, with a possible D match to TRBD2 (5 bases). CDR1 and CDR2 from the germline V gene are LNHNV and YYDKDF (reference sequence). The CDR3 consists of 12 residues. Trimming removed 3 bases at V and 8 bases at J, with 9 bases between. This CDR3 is CATSRERRTQYF. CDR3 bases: TGTGCCACCAGCAGGGAGCGGCGTACGCAGTATTTT.

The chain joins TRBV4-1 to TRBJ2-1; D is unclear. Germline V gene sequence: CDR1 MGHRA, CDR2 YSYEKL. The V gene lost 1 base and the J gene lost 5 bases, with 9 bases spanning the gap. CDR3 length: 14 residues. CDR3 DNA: TGCGCCAGCAGCCAAGGGATCCTAGACAATGAGCAGTTCTTC. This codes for CASSQGILDNEQFF.

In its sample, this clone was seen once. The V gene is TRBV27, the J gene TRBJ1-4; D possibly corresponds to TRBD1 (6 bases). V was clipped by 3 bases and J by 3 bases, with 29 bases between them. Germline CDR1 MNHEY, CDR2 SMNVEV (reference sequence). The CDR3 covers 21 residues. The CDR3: CASSFLSPGRAGAPSNEKLFF. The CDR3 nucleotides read TGTGCCAGCAGTTTTCTCAGTCCGGGCCGGGCGGGGGCTCCCTCTAATGAAAAACTGTTTTTT.

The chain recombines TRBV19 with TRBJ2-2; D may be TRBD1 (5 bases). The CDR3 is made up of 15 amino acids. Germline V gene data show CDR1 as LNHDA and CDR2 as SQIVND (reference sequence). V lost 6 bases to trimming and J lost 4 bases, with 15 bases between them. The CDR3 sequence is CASRGRGSSTGELFF. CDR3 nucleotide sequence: TGTGCCAGTAGGGGAAGGGGCAGTAGCACCGGGGAGCTGTTTTTT.

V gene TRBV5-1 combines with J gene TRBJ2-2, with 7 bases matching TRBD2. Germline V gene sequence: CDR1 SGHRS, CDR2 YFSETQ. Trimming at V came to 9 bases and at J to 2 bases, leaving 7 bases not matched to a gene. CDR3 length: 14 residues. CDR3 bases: TGCGCCACCTCCCGGGACTATAACACCGGGGAGCTGTTTTTT. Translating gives CATSRDYNTGELFF.

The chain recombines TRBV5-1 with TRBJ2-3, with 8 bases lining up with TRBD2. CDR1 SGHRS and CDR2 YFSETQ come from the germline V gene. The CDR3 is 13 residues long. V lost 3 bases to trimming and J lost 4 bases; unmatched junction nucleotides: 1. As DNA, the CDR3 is TGCGCCAGCAGCTCAGCGGGGGCAGATACGCAGTATTTT. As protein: CASSSAGADTQYF.

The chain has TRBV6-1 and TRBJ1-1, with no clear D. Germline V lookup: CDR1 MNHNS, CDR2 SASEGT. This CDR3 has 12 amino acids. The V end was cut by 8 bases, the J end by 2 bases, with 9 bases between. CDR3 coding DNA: TGTGCCAGCCGCAGAGGAAACACTGAAGCTTTCTTT. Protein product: CASRRGNTEAFF.

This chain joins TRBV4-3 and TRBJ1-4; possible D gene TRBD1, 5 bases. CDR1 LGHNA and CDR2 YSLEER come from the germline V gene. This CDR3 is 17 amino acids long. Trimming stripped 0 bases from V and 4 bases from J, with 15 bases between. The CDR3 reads CASSQDAAGPYNEKLFF. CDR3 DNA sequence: TGCGCCAGCAGCCAAGACGCGGCAGGGCCCTATAATGAAAAACTGTTTTTT.

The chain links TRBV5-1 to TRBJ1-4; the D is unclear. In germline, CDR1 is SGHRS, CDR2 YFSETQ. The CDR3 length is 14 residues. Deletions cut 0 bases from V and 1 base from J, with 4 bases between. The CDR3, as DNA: TGCGCCAGCAGCTTGGCTAGAACTAATGAAAAACTGTTTTTT. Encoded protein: CASSLARTNEKLFF.

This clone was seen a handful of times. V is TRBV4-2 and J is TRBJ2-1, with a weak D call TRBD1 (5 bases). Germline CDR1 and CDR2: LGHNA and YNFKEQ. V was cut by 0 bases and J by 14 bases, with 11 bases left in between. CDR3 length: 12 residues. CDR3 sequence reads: CASSQDLGVKFF. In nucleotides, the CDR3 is TGTGCCAGCAGCCAAGATTTAGGGGTGAAGTTCTTC.

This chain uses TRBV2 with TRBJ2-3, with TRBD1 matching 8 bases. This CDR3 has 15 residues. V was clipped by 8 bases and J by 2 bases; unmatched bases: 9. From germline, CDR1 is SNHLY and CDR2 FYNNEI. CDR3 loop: CASVRQGHATDTQYF. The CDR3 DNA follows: TGTGCCAGCGTACGACAGGGGCATGCCACAGATACGCAGTATTTT.

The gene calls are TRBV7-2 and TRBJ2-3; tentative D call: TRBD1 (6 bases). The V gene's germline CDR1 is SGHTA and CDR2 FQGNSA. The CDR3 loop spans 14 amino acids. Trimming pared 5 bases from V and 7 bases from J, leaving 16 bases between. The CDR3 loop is CASSQGSSQNTQYF. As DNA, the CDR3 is TGTGCCAGCAGCCAGGGGTCTAGCCAAAATACGCAGTATTTT.

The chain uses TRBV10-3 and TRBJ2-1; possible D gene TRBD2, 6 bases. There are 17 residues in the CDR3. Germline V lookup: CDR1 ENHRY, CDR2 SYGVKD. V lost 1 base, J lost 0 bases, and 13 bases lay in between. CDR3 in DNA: TGTGCCATCAGTGAGTTCCCCCCCGGGAGCTCCTACAATGAGCAGTTCTTC. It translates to CAISEFPPGSSYNEQFF.

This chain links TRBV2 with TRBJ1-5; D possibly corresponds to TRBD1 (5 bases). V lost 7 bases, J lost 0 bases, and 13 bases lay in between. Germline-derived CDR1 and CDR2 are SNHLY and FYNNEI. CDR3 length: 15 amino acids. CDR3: CASTGRGYSNQPQHF. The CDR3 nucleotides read TGTGCCAGCACTGGGAGGGGCTATAGCAATCAGCCCCAGCATTTT.

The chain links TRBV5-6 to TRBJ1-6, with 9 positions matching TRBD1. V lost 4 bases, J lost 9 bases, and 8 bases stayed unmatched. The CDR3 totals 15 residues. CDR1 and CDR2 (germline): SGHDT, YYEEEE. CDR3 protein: CASSQTGGMGSPLHF. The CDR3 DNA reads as TGTGCCAGCAGCCAAACAGGGGGCATGGGTTCACCCCTCCACTTT.

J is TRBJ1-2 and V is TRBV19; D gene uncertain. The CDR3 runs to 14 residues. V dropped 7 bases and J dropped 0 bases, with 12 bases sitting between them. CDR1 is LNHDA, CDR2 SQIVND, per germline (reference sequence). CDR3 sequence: CASTDSGTNYGYTF. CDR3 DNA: TGTGCCAGTACCGACTCGGGGACTAACTATGGCTACACCTTC.

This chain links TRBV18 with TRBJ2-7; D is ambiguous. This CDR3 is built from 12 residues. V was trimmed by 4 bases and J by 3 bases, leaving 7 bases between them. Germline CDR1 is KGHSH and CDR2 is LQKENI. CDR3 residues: CASSQTDYEQYF. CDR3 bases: TGTGCCAGCTCACAAACAGACTACGAGCAGTACTTC.

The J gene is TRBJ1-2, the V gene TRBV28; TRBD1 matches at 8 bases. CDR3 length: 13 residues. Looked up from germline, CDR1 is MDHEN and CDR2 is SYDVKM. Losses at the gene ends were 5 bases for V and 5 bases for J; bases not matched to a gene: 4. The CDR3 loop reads CASSVDRVYGYTF. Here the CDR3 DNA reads TGTGCCAGCAGTGTGGACAGGGTATATGGCTACACCTTC.

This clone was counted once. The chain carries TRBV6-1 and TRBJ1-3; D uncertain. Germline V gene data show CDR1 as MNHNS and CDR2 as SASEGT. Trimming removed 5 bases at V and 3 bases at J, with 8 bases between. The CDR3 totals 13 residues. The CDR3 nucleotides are TGTGCCAGCAGTTCCCAGATTGGAAACACCATATATTTT. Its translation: CASSSQIGNTIYF.

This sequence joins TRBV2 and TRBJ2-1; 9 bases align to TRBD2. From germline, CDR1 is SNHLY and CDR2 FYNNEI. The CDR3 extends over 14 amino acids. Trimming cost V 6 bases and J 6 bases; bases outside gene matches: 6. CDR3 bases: TGTGCCAGCAGAGGTGCTAGCGGGGTCAATGAGCAGTTCTTC. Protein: CASRGASGVNEQFF. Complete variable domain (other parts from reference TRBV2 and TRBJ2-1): EPEVTQTPSHQVTQMGQEVILRCVPISNHLYFYWYRQILGQKVEFLVSFYNNEISEKSEIFDDQFSVERPDGSNFTLKIRSTKLEDSAMYFCASRGASGVNEQFFGPGTRLTVL.

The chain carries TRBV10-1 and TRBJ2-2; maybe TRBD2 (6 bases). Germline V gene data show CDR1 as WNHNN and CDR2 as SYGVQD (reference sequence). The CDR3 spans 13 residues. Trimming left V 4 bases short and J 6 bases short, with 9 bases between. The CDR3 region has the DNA TGCGCCAGCAGTGTGTCTAGCGCCGGGGAGCTGTTTTTT. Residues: CASSVSSAGELFF.

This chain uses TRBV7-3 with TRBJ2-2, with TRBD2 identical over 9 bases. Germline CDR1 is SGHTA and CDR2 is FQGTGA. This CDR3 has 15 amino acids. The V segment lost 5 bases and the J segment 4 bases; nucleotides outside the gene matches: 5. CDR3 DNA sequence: TGTGCCAGCAGCCCATCACTAGCGGGCACCGGGGAGCTGTTTTTT. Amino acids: CASSPSLAGTGELFF.